This T cell receptor beta chain stems from a study of blood T cell repertoires in COVID-19. Overall study: From the United States, Italy and Spain came samples of acute and convalescent COVID-19. Nucleic acid was either cDNA or gDNA, and it came from T cells, B-cell-depleted T cells, or PBMCs.

Per the original data handling: Amplifying reference gene primers gave estimates of nucleated cell counts. Sequencing used immunoSEQ multiplex PCR; TCRdb keeps in-frame clones, though not all of them. V, J and clone size are those of that table, while D and trimming were read from the DNA. The sample lists around 65,000 clones; roughly 81% were seen once. The material sequenced was peripheral blood. This receptor was identified in a man older than 75 with acute or convalescent COVID-19.

CDR3 sequence reads: CASSLTQGLGAFF. CDR3 in DNA: TGTGCCAGCAGCTTAACACAGGGGTTAGGGGCTTTCTTT. The V and J genes are TRBV13 and TRBJ1-1, with TRBD1 identical over 7 bases. This CDR3 has 13 amino acids. V lost 2 bases to trimming and J lost 11 bases; unmatched junction nucleotides: 8. Germline-derived CDR1 and CDR2 are PRHDT and FYEKMQ (reference sequence).